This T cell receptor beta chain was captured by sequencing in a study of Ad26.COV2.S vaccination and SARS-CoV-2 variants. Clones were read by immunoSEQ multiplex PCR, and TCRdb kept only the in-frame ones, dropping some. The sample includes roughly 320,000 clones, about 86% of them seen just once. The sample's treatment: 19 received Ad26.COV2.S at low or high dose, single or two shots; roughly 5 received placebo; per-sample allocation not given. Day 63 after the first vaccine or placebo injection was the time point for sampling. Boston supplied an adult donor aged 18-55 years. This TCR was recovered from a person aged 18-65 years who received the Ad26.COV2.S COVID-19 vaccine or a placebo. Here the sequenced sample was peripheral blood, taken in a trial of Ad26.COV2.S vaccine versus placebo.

CDR3 residues: CASSENSSPGELFF. The CDR3 nucleotides read TGTGCCAGCAGTGAAAATTCCTCCCCCGGGGAGCTGTTTTTT. The V and J genes are TRBV2 and TRBJ2-2; no clear D. V lost 2 bases and J 6 bases, leaving 10 bases between the germline ends. CDR1 SNHLY and CDR2 FYNNEI come from the germline V gene. The CDR3 sequence is 14 residues long.